The next 27 T cell receptor beta chains were all read from a single sample in a study. MiXCR, run by TCRdb on the 5' RACE reads, gives a single entry per CDR3 protein. Here the sample spans over 45,000 distinct CDR3 sequences, 26% being singletons. The sorted Tregs were CD4+CD25+CD127-/low cells. The sample taken for sequencing was tumor-infiltrating Tregs sorted from the breast tumor. The receptors originated from a female donor with breast cancer.

V gene TRBV10-3 combines with J gene TRBJ2-7; D unresolved. Germline values: CDR1 ENHRY, CDR2 SYGVKD. Trimming removed 1 base from V and 9 bases from J, with 10 bases in between. This CDR3 is 12 amino acids long. The CDR3 DNA is TGTGCCATCAGTGAGTGGCCAGACGGGCAGTACTTC. Translating it yields CAISEWPDGQYF.

With respect to this clonotype: Lacking the conserved final phenylalanine or tryptophan, this CDR3 likely reflects a read error. The chain is built from TRBV28 and TRBJ2-4, with 8 bases matching TRBD1. V was clipped by 4 bases and J by 8 bases; unmatched bases: 10. This CDR3 is 15 amino acids long. Germline CDR1 is MDHEN and CDR2 is SYDVKM. The CDR3 bases are TGTGCCAGCAGTTCCCCTGGACAGGGAGGAGACATTCAGTACTCC. It yields the protein CASSSPGQGGDIQYS.

This clonotype was picked up many times. CDR3: CASSLQPAGVGTDTQYF. In DNA form, the CDR3 reads TGCGCCAGCAGCTTGCAGCCGGCGGGAGTTGGAACAGATACGCAGTATTTT. The genes are TRBV5-1 and TRBJ2-3, with 7 bases fitting TRBD2. Germline V lookup: CDR1 SGHRS, CDR2 YFSETQ. The CDR3 covers 17 residues. Trimming removed 1 base from V and 3 bases from J; junction bases left unmatched: 11.

There are many counts of this clonotype. DNA of the CDR3: TGTGCCAGCAGTCCATCGACCGGGTCGTTTCCCTACGAGCAGTACTTC. It encodes CASSPSTGSFPYEQYF. The chain carries TRBV27 and TRBJ2-7; D not resolved. Germline values: CDR1 MNHEY, CDR2 SMNVEV (reference sequence). The ends were cut back, 5 bases at V and 2 bases at J, with 19 bases in the middle. CDR3 length: 16 amino acids.

The CDR3 reads CASSQGPTIYF. As DNA, the CDR3 is TGCGCCAGCAGCCAAGGTCCCACCATATATTTT. The V gene is TRBV4-3, the J gene TRBJ1-3, with D hard to call. The V and J ends lost 1 base and 9 bases respectively, with 4 bases between them. The CDR3 spans 11 residues. From germline, CDR1 is LGHNA and CDR2 YSLEER.

This clonotype was seen a few times. Germline and junction disagree at one end, which may indicate a read error. This rearrangement joins TRBV12-3 or TRBV12-4 to TRBJ2-2, with a possible D match to TRBD1 (5 bases). The CDR3 has 16 residues. The CDR3 coding sequence is TGTGCCAGCGGTTTGCGGCAGGGCGGGAACACCGGGGAGCTGTTTTTT. Its translation is CASGLRQGGNTGELFF.

This clonotype was picked up a small number of times. The chain couples TRBV2 to TRBJ2-7; D might be TRBD1 (7 bases). CDR3 length: 13 amino acids. Looked up from germline, CDR1 is SNHLY and CDR2 is FYNNEI. Trimming removed 5 bases from V and 6 bases from J, with 14 bases in between. The CDR3 reads CASSISQGGEQYF. The CDR3 DNA sequence: TGTGCCAGCAGTATATCCCAGGGGGGCGAGCAGTACTTC. The whole variable domain, filled in from reference TRBV2 and TRBJ2-7, reads EPEVTQTPSHQVTQMGQEVILRCVPISNHLYFYWYRQILGQKVEFLVSFYNNEISEKSEIFDDQFSVERPDGSNFTLKIRSTKLEDSAMYFCASSISQGGEQYFGPGTRLTVT.

V is TRBV7-3 and J is TRBJ2-1, with no clear D. Looked up from germline, CDR1 is SGHTA and CDR2 is FQGTGA. The CDR3 runs 15 residues. V lost 1 base, J lost 15 bases, and 22 bases lay in between. The CDR3 sequence is CASSLSWSSGEKLFF. CDR3 sequence (DNA): TGTGCCAGCAGCTTAAGTTGGTCTTCAGGCGAGAAGCTGTTCTTC.

This clonotype was observed a few times. The chain carries TRBV5-1 and TRBJ2-3; 7 nucleotides line up with TRBD2. J lost 10 bases, V lost 4 bases, and 6 bases had no gene match. CDR3 length: 12 residues. Per germline, CDR1 SGHRS and CDR2 YFSETQ. The CDR3 region is CASSPRGYAQYF. The CDR3 DNA reads TGCGCCAGCAGCCCGCGGGGGTATGCGCAGTATTTT.

This clonotype was seen a few times. The chain links TRBV5-1 to TRBJ1-1; TRBD1 matches 9 bases. With V trimmed by 4 bases and J by 5 bases, 9 bases remained unmatched. The CDR3 is 15 residues long. In germline, CDR1 is SGHRS, CDR2 YFSETQ. CDR3 sequence reads: CASSPNRGRGTEAFF. Written as DNA, the CDR3 is TGCGCCAGCAGCCCCAACAGGGGGCGAGGGACTGAAGCTTTCTTT.

This clonotype was found a few times. The chain recombines TRBV4-1 with TRBJ2-3, with D unclear. CDR3 length equals 17 residues. The V gene lost 0 bases and the J gene lost 0 bases, with 13 bases spanning the gap. CDR1 and CDR2 (germline): MGHRA, YSYEKL. CDR3 loop: CASSQDKRAWSTDTQYF. In nucleotides, the CDR3 is TGCGCCAGCAGCCAAGATAAACGGGCCTGGAGCACAGATACGCAGTATTTT.

The chain combines TRBV6-2 or TRBV6-3 with TRBJ1-1; the match to TRBD1 covers 8 bases. Trimming removed 3 bases from V and 0 bases from J; junction bases left unmatched: 6. CDR3 length equals 16 residues. The germline V gene has CDR1 MNHEY and CDR2 SVGEGT. DNA of the CDR3: TGTGCCAGCAGTTATCCTACAGGGGGGCTGAACACTGAAGCTTTCTTT. As protein: CASSYPTGGLNTEAFF.

Worth noting for this clonotype: Mismatch with germline at one junction end may stem from a read error. The rearrangement joins TRBV4-2 to TRBJ2-2; 8 bases are shared with TRBD1. This CDR3 is built from 16 residues. Per the germline V gene, CDR1 is LGHNA and CDR2 is YNFKEQ. The CDR3 sequence: CASGQAVTGDTGELFF. In DNA, the CDR3 is TGTGCCAGCGGCCAAGCGGTGACAGGGGATACCGGGGAGCTGTTTTTT.

This clonotype was seen a handful of times. V is TRBV7-2 and J is TRBJ2-5, with D perhaps assigned TRBD1 or TRBD2 (6 bases each). Germline V lookup: CDR1 SGHTA, CDR2 FQGNSA. The V gene lost 4 bases and the J gene lost 5 bases, with 17 bases spanning the gap. The CDR3 runs to 15 residues. In DNA form, the CDR3 reads TGTGCCAGCAGCTCCTTCCCGAGGGGGGAGGAGACCCAGTACTTC. Translated: CASSSFPRGEETQYF.

The J gene is TRBJ2-3, the V gene TRBV20-1; 8 positions agree with TRBD2. Germline CDR1 is DFQATT and CDR2 is SNEGSKA (reference sequence). The CDR3 runs 14 residues. J lost 6 bases, V lost 3 bases, and 8 bases had no gene match. CDR3 nucleotides: TGCAGTGCTAGCGGGGGGGCCAGCATGGATACGCAGTATTTT. This encodes CSASGGASMDTQYF.

J is TRBJ2-5 and V is TRBV6-1, with unresolved D. Germline V lookup: CDR1 MNHNS, CDR2 SASEGT. The CDR3 is 16 amino acids. Trimming removed 3 bases at V and 2 bases at J, with 16 bases between. CDR3 region: CASSDWAGEYQETQYF. The CDR3 bases are TGTGCCAGCAGTGATTGGGCAGGAGAGTATCAAGAGACCCAGTACTTC.

The gene calls are TRBV30 and TRBJ2-7; TRBD1 agrees at 8 bases. Germline V CDR1 and CDR2: GTSNPN, SVGIG (reference sequence). V was pared by 5 bases and J by 3 bases, with 9 bases of the junction left unmatched. The CDR3 consists of 14 residues. CDR3 amino acids: CAWSRTGISYEQYF. CDR3 in DNA: TGTGCCTGGTCCCGGACAGGGATAAGCTACGAGCAGTACTTC.

The CDR3: CASSLGGQGREQYF. The CDR3 region has the DNA TGTGCCAGCAGTTTAGGGGGACAGGGACGCGAGCAGTACTTC. The J gene is TRBJ2-7, the V gene TRBV12-3 or TRBV12-4; TRBD1 aligns across 9 bases. The CDR3 consists of 14 residues. With V trimmed by 1 base and J by 6 bases, 4 bases remained unmatched.

The J gene is TRBJ2-7, the V gene TRBV7-8, with 9 bases that match TRBD2. The CDR3 is 19 amino acids. CDR1 and CDR2 from the germline V gene are SGHVS and FQNEAQ. J lost 0 bases, V lost 5 bases, and 17 bases had no gene match. This CDR3 reads CASSRGLLAGLPSSYEQYF. CDR3 sequence (DNA): TGTGCCAGCAGCCGGGGATTACTAGCGGGTCTCCCTAGCTCCTACGAGCAGTACTTC.

This chain connects TRBV5-6 to TRBJ1-2; D remains ambiguous. CDR1 is SGHDT, CDR2 YYEEEE, per germline. This CDR3 region has 14 residues. Between the trimmed V and J ends, which lost 2 bases and 1 base, there was a span of 9 bases. The CDR3 loop reads CASSFGNFNYGYTF. Written as DNA, the CDR3 is TGTGCCAGCAGCTTCGGGAATTTTAACTATGGCTACACCTTC.

This clonotype was counted only a few times. CDR3 loop: CASSLITAGEQFF. Here the CDR3 DNA reads TGTGCCAGCAGCTTAATAACAGCCGGTGAGCAGTTCTTC. V usage is TRBV7-3 and J usage is TRBJ2-1; D not resolved. CDR3 length: 13 amino acids. Between the trimmed V and J ends, which lost 1 base and 9 bases, there was a span of 10 bases. Germline loops: CDR1 SGHTA, CDR2 FQGTGA.

In its sample, this clonotype was seen a few times. Given the absence of the conserved phenylalanine or tryptophan at the CDR3 end, a read error is likely. The rearrangement links TRBV5-1 to TRBJ2-1; 7 bases fit TRBD1. Germline-derived CDR1 and CDR2 are SGHRS and YFSETQ. Unmatched junction bases numbered 6, after V lost 2 bases and J lost 10 bases. CDR3 length: 13 residues. For the CDR3, the DNA is TGCGCCAGCAGCTTCCGGACAGGCCAAGAGCAGTTCCTC. Protein sequence: CASSFRTGQEQFL.

This clonotype showed up just a few times. CDR3 sequence (DNA): TGTGCCAGCAGTTCTGGGGGGTTGGGGTTCGATCAGCCCCAGCATTTT. Translating it yields CASSSGGLGFDQPQHF. The chain employs TRBV28 and TRBJ1-5; weak D call: TRBD1 (5 bases). Trimming left V 4 bases short and J 5 bases short, with 18 bases between. The CDR3 is made up of 16 amino acids. CDR1 is MDHEN, CDR2 SYDVKM, per germline. Together with reference TRBV28 and TRBJ1-5, the CDR3 gives the full variable domain: DVKVTQSSRYLVKRTGEKVFLECVQDMDHENMFWYRQDPGLGLRLIYFSYDVKMKEKGDIPEGYSVSREKKERFSLILESASTNQTSMYLCASSSGGLGFDQPQHFGDGTRLSIL.

This clonotype showed up just a few times. The CDR3 DNA sequence: TGTGCCAGCAACTACGGACAGGGTCGCACCGGGGAGCTGTTTTTT. It translates to CASNYGQGRTGELFF. V and J are TRBV5-4 and TRBJ2-2; 8 positions agree with TRBD1. The junction had 8 bases not matched to a gene; V was cut back by 6 bases and J by 4 bases. The CDR3 extends over 15 amino acids. Germline loops: CDR1 SGHNT, CDR2 YYREEE (reference sequence). The entire variable domain, with the rest obtained from reference TRBV5-4 and TRBJ2-2, is as follows: ETGVTQSPTHLIKTRGQQVTLRCSSQSGHNTVSWYQQALGQGPQFIFQYYREEENGRGNFPPRFSGLQFPNYSSELNVNALELDDSALYLCASNYGQGRTGELFFGEGSRLTVL.

Concerning this clonotype: The junction shows a germline mismatch at one end, possibly a read error. The rearrangement uses TRBV5-6 and TRBJ2-4; no firm D call. The CDR3 length is 17 residues. Germline V gene lookup returns CDR1 SGHDT and CDR2 YYEEEE. CDR3 region: CASSLDIATPAENIQYF. CDR3 nucleotide sequence: TGTGCCAGCAGCTTGGACATAGCAACTCCAGCCGAAAACATTCAGTACTTC.

This clonotype appeared many times. V gene TRBV7-9 combines with J gene TRBJ1-3, with a tentative D call TRBD1 (6 bases). The V end was cut by 5 bases, the J end by 0 bases, with 17 bases between. Germline loops: CDR1 SEHNR, CDR2 FQNEAQ (reference sequence). The CDR3 is made up of 17 amino acids. Here the CDR3 DNA reads TGTGCCAGCAGCAAACGGACAGTTCTTAGCTCTGGAAACACCATATATTTT. The encoded protein is CASSKRTVLSSGNTIYF.

The chain carries TRBV9 and TRBJ2-3, with 7 bases fitting TRBD1. Germline loops: CDR1 SGDLS, CDR2 YYNGEE. This CDR3 contains 12 residues. V lost 7 bases, J lost 6 bases, and 5 bases stayed unmatched. The DNA for the CDR3 is TGTGCCAGCGGACAGGAAGGGGATACGCAGTATTTT. It codes for CASGQEGDTQYF.